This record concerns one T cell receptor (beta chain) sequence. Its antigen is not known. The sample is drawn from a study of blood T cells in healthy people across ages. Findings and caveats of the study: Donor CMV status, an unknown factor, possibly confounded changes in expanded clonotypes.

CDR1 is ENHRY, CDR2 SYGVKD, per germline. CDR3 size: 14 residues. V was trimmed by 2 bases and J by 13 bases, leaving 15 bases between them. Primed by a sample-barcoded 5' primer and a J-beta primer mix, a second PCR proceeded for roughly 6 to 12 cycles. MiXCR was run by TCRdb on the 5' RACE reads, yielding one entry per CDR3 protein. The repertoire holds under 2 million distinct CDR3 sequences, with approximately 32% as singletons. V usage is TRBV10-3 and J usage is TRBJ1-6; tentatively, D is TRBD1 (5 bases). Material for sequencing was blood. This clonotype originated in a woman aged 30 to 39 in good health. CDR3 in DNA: TGTGCCATCAGTGAGGGCGGGACGGCCGACCCCCTCCACTTT. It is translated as CAISEGGTADPLHF.